Listed here is a single T cell receptor beta chain. Its specificity is not known. The data derive from a study of identical twins. TCRdb passed the 5' RACE reads through MiXCR, listing each CDR3 protein once. The sample gives more than 1.5 million distinct CDR3 sequences, around a third of which show up once; about 0.27% is in the top ten. Whole-study findings and limits: Analyses based on zero insertions could be partly confounded by invariant MAIT and iNKT cells.

What was sequenced was cord blood. The sequence derives from a newborn girl in good health.

For the CDR3, the DNA is TGTGCCATCAGTGAAGGGACTAGCGGGGGGGCTAGGCTCTCCTACAATGAGCAGTTCTTC. It encodes CAISEGTSGGARLSYNEQFF. The chain links TRBV10-3 to TRBJ2-1; TRBD2 matches at 16 bases. The junction had 8 bases not matched to a gene; V was cut back by 3 bases and J by 0 bases. The germline CDR1 and CDR2 sequences are ENHRY and SYGVKD. The CDR3 contains 20 residues.